This T cell receptor beta chain was sequenced during a study of molecular identifiers for immune sequencing clone quantification. In germline, CDR1 is MGHRA, CDR2 YSYEKL. This CDR3 is built from 13 residues. V was cut by 3 bases and J by 7 bases, with 13 bases left in between. When naive CD8 T cells were sorted, they were gated as CD8+CD4-CCR7+CD45RA+. This clonotype was counted many times. TCRdb fed the PCR reads into MiXCR, producing one record per CDR3 protein. This sample has around 480,000 distinct CDR3 sequences, with 20% to 25% found just once. This chain joins TRBV4-1 and TRBJ2-7; D gene unclear. Sequencing was done on a sample of naive CD8+ T cells from blood, with Jurkat cell RNA spiked in. Subset meaning: FACS-sorted CD8+CD4-CCR7+CD45RA+ naive T cells. The TCR sequence derives from a human donor in good health. Some libraries in this study had Jurkat cell RNA spiked in. CDR3 sequence: CASSQTIGREQYF. The CDR3, as DNA: TGCGCCAGCAGCCAGACGATTGGCAGGGAGCAGTACTTC.